A single sample is the source of the 20 T cell receptor beta chains below, sequenced in a study of CD4 T cells in relation to SARS-CoV-2 and coronaviruses. Antigens for these TCRs are unknown. Unexposed donor CD4+ T cells date from about 2011-2018, before the COVID-19 pandemic. CD4+ T cells were isolated from the cells after less than 13 days of culture. TCRdb's copy holds only in-frame clones and misses some; the assay was immunoSEQ multiplex PCR. The repertoire includes about 21,000 clones, around two thirds of them detected once, and 9.5% to 15% sits in the top ten. The sample was CD4+ T cells from PBMCs, cultured in vitro. The receptors were sampled from a human donor in good health.

The V and J genes are TRBV2 and TRBJ1-5, with TRBD1 as a possible D gene (5 bases). Trimming took off 6 bases at V and 4 bases at J, with 16 bases between the two ends. CDR3 size: 15 residues. Germline CDR1 SNHLY, CDR2 FYNNEI. The DNA of the CDR3 is TGTGCCAGCAGCGACCCGGGACGGCCAAATCAGCCCCAGCATTTT. It encodes CASSDPGRPNQPQHF.

V gene TRBV7-3 combines with J gene TRBJ1-2, with 10 bases matching TRBD1. This CDR3 is 14 amino acids long. The germline V gene encodes CDR1 SGHTA and CDR2 FQGTGA. V was clipped by 5 bases and J by 5 bases; unmatched bases: 5. The CDR3 is CASSQGQGGYGYTF. The CDR3, as DNA: TGTGCCAGCAGCCAAGGACAGGGGGGATATGGCTACACCTTC.

The CDR3: CAWSVLERDTGELFF. In DNA, the CDR3 is TGTGCCTGGAGTGTCCTAGAGCGCGACACCGGGGAGCTGTTTTTT. The gene calls are TRBV30 and TRBJ2-2; D not resolved. Deletions cut 0 bases from V and 3 bases from J, with 11 bases between. Germline V CDR1 and CDR2: GTSNPN, SVGIG (reference sequence). CDR3 size: 15 residues.

This chain joins TRBV5-1 and TRBJ1-6, with D unresolved. Germline assignment: CDR1 SGHRS and CDR2 YFSETQ. V lost 0 bases and J 9 bases, leaving 10 bases between the germline ends. CDR3 length: 14 amino acids. CDR3 sequence (DNA): TGCGCCAGCAGCTTGGGTGCCGTCGGTTCACCCCTCCACTTT. It is translated as CASSLGAVGSPLHF.

This clone was seen a few times. The chain is built from TRBV30 and TRBJ2-2, with TRBD2 matching over 13 bases. Trimming removed 0 bases from V and 6 bases from J; junction bases left unmatched: 4. The germline CDR1 and CDR2 sequences are GTSNPN and SVGIG (reference sequence). The CDR3 loop spans 16 amino acids. CDR3 protein: CAWSVGTSGMPGELFF. DNA for the CDR3: TGTGCCTGGAGTGTCGGGACTAGCGGGATGCCCGGGGAGCTGTTTTTT. Filled out from reference TRBV30 and TRBJ2-2, the complete variable domain reads SQTIHQWPATLVQPVGSPLSLECTVEGTSNPNLYWYRQAAGRGLQLLFYSVGIGQISSEVPQNLSASRPQDRQFILSSKKLLLSDSGFYLCAWSVGTSGMPGELFFGEGSRLTVL.

The rearrangement links TRBV6-2 or TRBV6-3 to TRBJ2-3; possibly TRBD2 for D (6 bases). Germline CDR1 MNHEY, CDR2 SVGEGT. This CDR3 contains 14 residues. Trimming pared 4 bases from V and 5 bases from J, leaving 13 bases between. The CDR3 DNA reads TGTGCCAGCAGTTGGGCACGGGGGAGAGATACGCAGTATTTT. Its translation: CASSWARGRDTQYF.

The V call is TRBV30, the J call TRBJ1-1, with D perhaps matching TRBD1 (6 bases). Germline V gene sequence: CDR1 GTSNPN, CDR2 SVGIG (reference sequence). The CDR3 loop spans 14 amino acids. V gave up 1 base and J gave up 0 bases, with 9 bases separating them. CDR3 sequence: CAWSAGQMNTEAFF. Here the CDR3 DNA reads TGTGCCTGGAGTGCCGGACAGATGAACACTGAAGCTTTCTTT.

The J gene is TRBJ2-7, the V gene TRBV18; D gene unclear. The V gene's germline CDR1 is KGHSH and CDR2 LQKENI. Trimming stripped 2 bases from V and 1 base from J, with 12 bases between. The CDR3 consists of 15 residues. Here the CDR3 DNA reads TGTGCCAGCTCACCAGCCTTGGGCGCTTCCTACGAGCAGTACTTC. This gives the protein CASSPALGASYEQYF. The complete variable domain, with remaining parts taken from reference TRBV18 and TRBJ2-7, reads NAGVMQNPRHLVRRRGQEARLRCSPMKGHSHVYWYRQLPEEGLKFMVYLQKENIIDESGMPKERFSAEFPKEGPSILRIQQVVRGDSAAYFCASSPALGASYEQYFGPGTRLTVT.

The chain is built from TRBV18 and TRBJ2-3; the D is unclear. The V gene's germline CDR1 is KGHSH and CDR2 LQKENI. The CDR3 length is 12 residues. The germline V and J ends were trimmed by 3 bases and 0 bases, with 1 base remaining between them. CDR3: CASSPSTDTQYF. The CDR3 DNA reads as TGTGCCAGCTCACCTAGCACAGATACGCAGTATTTT.

The chain uses TRBV5-1 and TRBJ2-5; 11 bases fit TRBD2. The trim removed 2 bases at V and 3 bases at J, leaving 6 bases unmatched. Germline V lookup: CDR1 SGHRS, CDR2 YFSETQ. The CDR3 consists of 16 residues. The CDR3, as DNA: TGCGCCAGCAGCTTCTCTTCGGGACTAGCGGAAGAGACCCAGTACTTC. As protein: CASSFSSGLAEETQYF.

In this sample, this clone turned up a few times. J is TRBJ2-1 and V is TRBV2; the match to TRBD2 covers 8 bases. Germline loops: CDR1 SNHLY, CDR2 FYNNEI. V trimming: 4 bases; J trimming: 5 bases; junction bases outside the gene matches: 7. This CDR3 is 15 amino acids long. CDR3 DNA: TGTGCCAGCAGTGGAAGTGCAGCGGGAGACAATGAGCAGTTCTTC. This translates into CASSGSAAGDNEQFF.

This clone was recorded only once. The J gene is TRBJ2-1, the V gene TRBV27; 13 positions match TRBD2. The trim removed 0 bases at V and 7 bases at J, leaving 6 bases unmatched. The CDR3 loop spans 17 amino acids. Germline values: CDR1 MNHEY, CDR2 SMNVEV (reference sequence). The CDR3 sequence is CASSLSIATSGRNEQFF. Here the CDR3 DNA reads TGTGCCAGCAGTTTATCGATCGCGACTAGCGGGAGGAATGAGCAGTTCTTC.

The CDR3 DNA reads TGTGCCATCAGTGACGGGGGGAGGGAGACCCAGTACTTC. Protein sequence: CAISDGGRETQYF. The rearrangement joins TRBV10-3 to TRBJ2-5, with TRBD2 matching 7 bases. The germline V gene encodes CDR1 ENHRY and CDR2 SYGVKD. Unmatched junction bases numbered 3, after V lost 3 bases and J lost 5 bases. The CDR3 totals 13 residues.

The chain links TRBV28 to TRBJ2-1; TRBD1 agrees at 11 bases. CDR1 MDHEN and CDR2 SYDVKM come from the germline V gene. The CDR3 extends over 15 amino acids. V lost 6 bases to trimming and J lost 7 bases; unmatched junction nucleotides: 8. The CDR3 bases are TGTGCCAGCAGCCAGGACAGGGGGCGAGGTAATGAGCAGTTCTTC. Its translation is CASSQDRGRGNEQFF.

The chain has TRBV5-1 and TRBJ1-2; 10 nucleotides agree with TRBD1. J lost 4 bases, V lost 1 base, and 4 bases had no gene match. Germline V gene sequence: CDR1 SGHRS, CDR2 YFSETQ. CDR3 size: 15 residues. The CDR3: CASSLRTGGSYGYTF. CDR3 coding DNA: TGCGCCAGCAGCTTGCGGACAGGGGGTAGCTATGGCTACACCTTC.

In this sample, this clone turned up a few times. This chain joins TRBV7-9 and TRBJ2-5; D perhaps matches TRBD1 (6 bases). The germline CDR1 and CDR2 sequences are SEHNR and FQNEAQ (reference sequence). V was trimmed by 1 base and J by 4 bases, leaving 13 bases between them. The CDR3 has 15 amino acids. The CDR3 spells CASSLGRTVPETQYF. CDR3 coding DNA: TGTGCCAGCAGCTTAGGGAGGACAGTCCCAGAGACCCAGTACTTC.

In this sample, this clone turned up once. The chain recombines TRBV3-1 (or the pseudogene TRBV3-2) with TRBJ2-7; 9 positions match TRBD2. This CDR3 is built from 15 residues. V trimming: 4 bases; J trimming: 6 bases; junction bases outside the gene matches: 10. Germline assignment: CDR1 LGHDT and CDR2 YNNKEL (reference sequence). The CDR3 spells CASSPGLAIDVEQYF. CDR3 in DNA: TGTGCCAGCAGCCCCGGACTAGCGATAGACGTCGAGCAGTACTTC.

This clone was counted only a few times. J is TRBJ2-2 and V is TRBV19; 9 nucleotides align to TRBD1. This CDR3 contains 15 residues. V shed 5 bases, J shed 1 base, and the junction held 2 bases outside the gene matches. Germline CDR1 is LNHDA and CDR2 is SQIVND (reference sequence). The chain's CDR3 is CASSVGQGNTGELFF. DNA of the CDR3: TGTGCCAGTAGTGTGGGACAGGGGAACACCGGGGAGCTGTTTTTT.

The V call is TRBV5-4, the J call TRBJ2-1; 14 positions match TRBD2. CDR3 size: 19 residues. The J segment lost 2 bases and the V segment lost 3 bases, leaving 10 bases of the junction unmatched. The V gene's germline CDR1 is SGHNT and CDR2 YYREEE (reference sequence). The CDR3 coding sequence is TGTGCCAGCAGCTACGGGCCGGCGACTAGCGGGAGGGCCTACAATGAGCAGTTCTTC. Translating gives CASSYGPATSGRAYNEQFF.

The genes are TRBV10-3 and TRBJ2-2; TRBD1 aligns across 9 bases. J gave up 3 bases and V 2 bases, and 1 base lay outside the gene matches. This CDR3 has 15 residues. Germline loops: CDR1 ENHRY, CDR2 SYGVKD. The CDR3, as DNA: TGTGCCATCAGTGAGGGACAGGGGTACACCGGGGAGCTGTTTTTT. Amino acids: CAISEGQGYTGELFF.